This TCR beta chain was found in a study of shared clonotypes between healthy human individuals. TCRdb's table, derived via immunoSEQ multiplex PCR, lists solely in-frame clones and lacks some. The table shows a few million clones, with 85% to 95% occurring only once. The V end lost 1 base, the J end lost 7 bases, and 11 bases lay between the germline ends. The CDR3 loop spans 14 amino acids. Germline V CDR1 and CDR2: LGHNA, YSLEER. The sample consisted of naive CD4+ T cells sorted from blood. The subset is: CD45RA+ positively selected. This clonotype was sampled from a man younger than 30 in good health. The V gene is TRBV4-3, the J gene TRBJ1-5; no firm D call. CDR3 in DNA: TGCGCCAGCAGCCAAGCAGTCTCGGGGCAGCCCCAGCATTTT. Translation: CASSQAVSGQPQHF.